Each of the 13 T cell receptor beta chains below was sequenced from the same sample in a study of blood T cell repertoires in COVID-19. TCRdb keeps only in-frame clones here, not all; method: immunoSEQ multiplex PCR. The data hold 98,000 or so clones, with about two thirds observed a single time. The sample was peripheral blood. The receptors stem from a woman between 35 and 50 years old with acute or convalescent COVID-19.

This chain uses TRBV6-1 with TRBJ2-5; TRBD2 aligns across 9 bases. After removal of 2 bases from V and 1 base from J, the junction contained 2 bases not matched to a gene. The CDR3 extends over 15 amino acids. Looked up from germline, CDR1 is MNHNS and CDR2 is SASEGT. The CDR3 protein is CASSEMRGGQETQYF. The CDR3 nucleotides read TGTGCCAGCAGTGAAATGCGGGGGGGCCAAGAGACCCAGTACTTC.

The CDR3 protein is CSVAGGLLETQYF. The CDR3 nucleotides read TGCAGCGTTGCAGGGGGCTTATTAGAGACCCAGTACTTC. The chain recombines TRBV29-1 with TRBJ2-5; 8 positions match TRBD1. The CDR3 covers 13 residues. Trimming took 4 bases from V and 4 from J; bases not matched to a gene: 5. Germline V gives CDR1 SQVTM, CDR2 ANQGSEA.

This clone was observed a few times. The gene calls are TRBV20-1 and TRBJ1-2; D unresolved. The CDR3 loop spans 11 amino acids. The germline V gene has CDR1 DFQATT and CDR2 SNEGSKA (reference sequence). V was trimmed by 6 bases and J by 4 bases, leaving 9 bases between them. The CDR3 DNA is TGCAGTGCCATGCCCGGCTATGGCTACACCTTC. This gives the protein CSAMPGYGYTF.

The CDR3 reads CAWRAPGGREQYF. The CDR3 coding sequence is TGTGCCTGGAGAGCCCCGGGGGGGCGCGAGCAGTACTTC. V is TRBV30 and J is TRBJ2-7, with 8 bases fitting TRBD2. Germline V gene sequence: CDR1 GTSNPN, CDR2 SVGIG (reference sequence). With 3 bases clipped from V and 6 bases from J, the junction kept 7 bases outside the gene matches. This CDR3 region has 13 residues.

This clone was counted only a few times. The chain uses TRBV29-1 and TRBJ2-3; TRBD2 agrees at 13 bases. This CDR3 spans 14 amino acids. Germline V gene sequence: CDR1 SQVTM, CDR2 ANQGSEA. Trimming cost V 7 bases and J 4 bases; bases outside gene matches: 5. The CDR3 here is CSAKTSGGSDTQYF. DNA for the CDR3: TGCAGCGCCAAGACTAGCGGGGGGTCAGATACGCAGTATTTT.

The rearrangement links TRBV7-2 to TRBJ2-3, with a weak D call TRBD2 (6 bases). The CDR3 runs to 14 residues. The V gene's germline CDR1 is SGHTA and CDR2 FQGNSA. V lost 6 bases, J lost 4 bases, and 14 bases lay in between. CDR3 in DNA: TGTGCCAGCAGGTTTGGAGGGGTAGCAGATACGCAGTATTTT. This sequence encodes CASRFGGVADTQYF.

The sample holds a few counts of this clone. Here the CDR3 reads CASRPGTATDTQYF. For the CDR3, the DNA is TGTGCCAGCCGGCCCGGGACAGCTACAGATACGCAGTATTTT. The V call is TRBV3-1 (or the pseudogene TRBV3-2), the J call TRBJ2-3, with 7 bases aligning to TRBD1. Germline CDR1 and CDR2: LGHDT and YNNKEL (reference sequence). The CDR3 loop spans 14 amino acids. Unmatched junction bases numbered 8, after V lost 8 bases and J lost 3 bases.

In this sample, this clone turned up a few times. The V and J genes are TRBV7-9 and TRBJ1-2; D might be TRBD1 (5 bases). V was trimmed by 1 base and J by 6 bases, leaving 12 bases between them. The CDR3 sequence is 14 residues long. CDR1 is SEHNR, CDR2 FQNEAQ, per germline (reference sequence). The CDR3 DNA is TGTGCCAGCAGCTTAGGCAGGGTGTTGGATGGCTACACCTTC. As protein: CASSLGRVLDGYTF.

The genes are TRBV18 and TRBJ2-1, with TRBD1 identical over 8 bases. Germline-derived CDR1 and CDR2 are KGHSH and LQKENI. This CDR3 spans 15 amino acids. Germline trimming cut 2 bases from V and 9 bases from J; bases unmatched to any gene: 9. The CDR3 loop is CASSPNAQGAGEQFF. As DNA, the CDR3 is TGTGCCAGCTCACCAAACGCTCAGGGGGCTGGTGAGCAGTTCTTC.

V usage is TRBV3-1 (or the pseudogene TRBV3-2) and J usage is TRBJ1-1; TRBD1 might be the D (6 bases). Germline lookup yields CDR1 LGHDT and CDR2 YNNKEL (reference sequence). Trimming cost V 4 bases and J 2 bases, with 11 bases left between them. This CDR3 is 14 amino acids long. CDR3 region: CASSRQQGNTEAFF. As DNA, the CDR3 is TGTGCCAGCAGCCGACAACAGGGTAACACTGAAGCTTTCTTT.

The chain combines TRBV13 with TRBJ2-7; 7 bases fit TRBD2. J was trimmed by 2 bases and V by 4 bases; bases with no gene match: 23. The CDR3 extends over 20 amino acids. Germline loops: CDR1 PRHDT, CDR2 FYEKMQ (reference sequence). The CDR3 spells CASSSASGGRGATITYEQYF. In nucleotides, the CDR3 is TGTGCCAGCAGCTCAGCCTCGGGGGGAAGGGGAGCCACCATCACCTACGAGCAGTACTTC.

This chain connects TRBV4-3 to TRBJ1-2, with 7 bases identical to TRBD1. V was pared by 4 bases and J by 1 base, with 6 bases of the junction left unmatched. This CDR3 spans 15 amino acids. The germline V gene has CDR1 LGHNA and CDR2 YSLEER. The CDR3 DNA reads as TGCGCCAGCAGCCCCGGGACAGATATTAACTATGGCTACACCTTC. Translated, it gives CASSPGTDINYGYTF.

The rearrangement uses TRBV13 and TRBJ2-6, with D possibly TRBD1 on 5 matching bases. Germline assignment: CDR1 PRHDT and CDR2 FYEKMQ (reference sequence). V was trimmed by 1 base and J by 4 bases, leaving 11 bases between them. This CDR3 is built from 16 residues. This CDR3 is CASSLEGVPGANVLTF. Written as DNA, the CDR3 is TGTGCCAGCAGCTTAGAAGGGGTCCCCGGGGCCAACGTCCTGACTTTC. Full variable domain (rest looked up from reference TRBV13 and TRBJ2-6): AAGVIQSPRHLIKEKRETATLKCYPIPRHDTVYWYQQGPGQDPQFLISFYEKMQSDKGSIPDRFSAQQFSDYHSELNMSSLELGDSALYFCASSLEGVPGANVLTFGAGSRLTVL.